This T cell receptor beta chain was captured in a study of sequential checkpoint blockade in melanoma (dated by TCRdb to between 2018 and 2021). About the full investigation: Patients were randomized 1:1 to first-line nivolumab followed by ipilimumab (arm A) or ipilimumab followed by nivolumab (arm B). Maintenance nivolumab was given following each of the two trial sequences.

For this clone: Its antigen remains undetermined. No base quality values were provided; no much bigger clone lies one nucleotide off.

Per the publication, the treatment or condition label means: randomized to nivolumab then ipilimumab (arm A) or the reverse (arm B). Prior DNA-damaging chemotherapy had not been received by any trial patient. On a FACS Aria II flow cytometer, live CD3+CD8+ cells that were negative for CD19 and CD56 were sorted from thawed PBMCs. Samples were obtained from patients with melanoma enrolled in CheckMate 064, a randomized, open-label phase II trial of sequential checkpoint blockade. Peripheral blood mononuclear cells were collected by leukapheresis, purified using Ficoll-Paque, and frozen in human serum containing roughly 10% DMSO. Immediately after sorting, the purity of sorted blood CD3+CD8+ cells was verified to be >95%, after which DNA was extracted. After removal of 0 bases from V and 4 bases from J, the junction retains 4 bases not matched to a gene. CDR1 and CDR2 are read off the germline V gene as SGDLS and YYNGEE. The CDR3 runs 15 amino acids, cysteine and phenylalanine included. Only the CDR3 portion is preserved as DNA: 45 bases, with reading frame beginning at the first base.

The immunoSEQ Assay was used to immunosequence TCRbeta CDR3 regions from genomic DNA. Before high-throughput sequencing, genomic DNA was amplified using bias-controlled multiplex PCR. The original pipeline was this. To quantify the absolute abundance of each unique TCRbeta CDR3 region, the sequences were collapsed and filtered. Clonality, defined as 1 minus Pielou's evenness, was calculated using only productive rearrangements. A previously published method was used to identify clones whose frequencies were significantly greater in on-treatment samples than in baseline samples. TCRdb mirrors the immuneACCESS table, restricted to in-frame sequences. Some clones are absent from its copies; in checked studies, under half trace to an unresolved V gene, and the reason for the others is unknown. Clone size and V and J calls were adopted from that table, with D and trimming inferred from the DNA. The sample contains 15,000 to 20,000 clones, more than 75% of them found a single time. 12% of the sample is taken by the ten largest.

General conclusions and limits of the study: Larger, independent patient cohorts are needed to validate the response-prediction model that combines TCR metrics and mutation burden.

Sequencing was performed on CD8+ T cells sorted from blood (inferred from file names), taken from a patient given nivolumab and ipilimumab in sequence. The chain uses TRBV9 and TRBJ1-1, with 9 bases matching TRBD1. The TCR comes from a human donor with melanoma. The CDR3 region reads CASSVVQGAVTEAFF. The nucleotides are TGTGCCAGCAGCGTAGTACAGGGGGCCGTCACTGAAGCTTTCTTT.